This record looks at one T cell receptor (beta chain) sequence and its context. Its target is not known. Assay: immunoSEQ multiplex PCR; the TCRdb copy retains only in-frame clones and omits some. The sample includes over 70,000 clones, about four fifths of them seen just once. CDR3 size: 14 residues. Germline V gene sequence: CDR1 ENHRY, CDR2 SYGVKD. The germline V and J ends were trimmed by 4 bases and 6 bases, with 15 bases remaining between them. The sample comes from a study of T cell clones after liver transplantation. Study observations and caveats: A larger donor-reactive than third-party decline suggested partial antigen-specific deletion. Small, mixed patient groups and varying post-transplant times limit these conclusions.

The gene calls are TRBV10-3 and TRBJ1-1; a weak D match, TRBD1 (5 bases). Sequenced material: CD4+ T cells from blood, taken 12 months after liver transplant. The TCR comes from a human patient who received a liver transplant. These T cells may partly come from the graft donor. CDR3 residues: CAISGGIQVSEAFF. The CDR3 DNA reads TGTGCCATCAGTGGGGGAATACAGGTCTCTGAAGCTTTCTTT.